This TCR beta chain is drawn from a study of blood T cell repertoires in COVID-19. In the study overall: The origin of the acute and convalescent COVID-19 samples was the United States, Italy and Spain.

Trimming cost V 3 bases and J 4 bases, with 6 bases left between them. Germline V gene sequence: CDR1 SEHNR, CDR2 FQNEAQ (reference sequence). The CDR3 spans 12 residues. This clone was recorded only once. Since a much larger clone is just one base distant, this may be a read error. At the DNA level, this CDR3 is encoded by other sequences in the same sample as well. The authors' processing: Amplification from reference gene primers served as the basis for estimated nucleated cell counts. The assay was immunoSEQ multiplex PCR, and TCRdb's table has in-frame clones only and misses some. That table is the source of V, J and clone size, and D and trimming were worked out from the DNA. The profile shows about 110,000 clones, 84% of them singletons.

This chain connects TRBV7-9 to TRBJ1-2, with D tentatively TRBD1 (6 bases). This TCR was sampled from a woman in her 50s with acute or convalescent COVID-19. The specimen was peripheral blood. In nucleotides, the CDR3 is TGTGCCAGCAGCTTGGACAGCTATGGCTACACCTTC. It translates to CASSLDSYGYTF.